This T cell receptor beta chain comes out of a study of cytomegalovirus exposure and HLA in healthy donors. This CDR3 contains 15 residues. The ends were cut back, 0 bases at V and 8 bases at J, with 17 bases in the middle. Per germline, CDR1 SGDLS and CDR2 YYNGEE. The PCR ran on 60 Vbeta and 13 Jbeta primers. Profiling relied on immunoSEQ multiplex PCR, and the TCRdb table lists in-frame clones only, not all of them. The sample includes 130,000 or so clones, around two thirds seen only once; the top ten take roughly 1.9%. The origin of this receptor is a male donor in good health and CMV-seronegative. The sequenced sample consisted of PBMCs. This chain joins TRBV9 and TRBJ1-2; D perhaps matches TRBD1 (5 bases). The DNA of the CDR3 is TGTGCCAGCAGCGTAGGAACGGGACTGCTGGAGGGCTACACCTTC. It encodes CASSVGTGLLEGYTF.